A selection of T cell receptor beta chains follows, all from one sample in a study of blood T cell repertoires in COVID-19. The protocol was immunoSEQ multiplex PCR, while the TCRdb copy is restricted to in-frame clones and leaves out a portion. The sample includes around 300,000 clones, 88% seen only once; the top ten take roughly 9%. Sequencing used peripheral blood. The source of these receptors is a man in his late teens or twenties with active or convalescent COVID-19. Both conserved end residues are part of each CDR3. Fields, in order: V gene, clone size, D gene, J gene, CDR3 protein, CDR3 DNA. A D gene is named only where the DNA matches it firmly. Clone size is given for some rows only: seen once, a few or many times, or a class if the clone is expanded.

V gene: TRBV27; clone size: .; D gene: TRBD1; J gene: TRBJ1-3; CDR3 protein: CASSPTGAGTIYF; CDR3 DNA: TGTGCCAGCAGTCCTACAGGGGCGGGCACCATATATTTT
V gene: TRBV5-6; clone size: .; D gene: TRBD1; J gene: TRBJ1-2; CDR3 protein: CASSLGTGDFTF; CDR3 DNA: TGTGCCAGCAGCTTGGGCACAGGGGACTTCACCTTC
V gene: TRBV14; clone size: .; D gene: .; J gene: TRBJ1-5; CDR3 protein: CASSQETGQPQHF; CDR3 DNA: TGTGCCAGCAGCCAAGAAACCGGTCAGCCCCAGCATTTT
V gene: TRBV6-5; clone size: .; D gene: .; J gene: TRBJ1-4; CDR3 protein: CASSGEKLFF; CDR3 DNA: TGTGCCAGCTCGGGGGAAAAACTGTTTTTT
V gene: TRBV5-4; clone size: .; D gene: .; J gene: TRBJ1-2; CDR3 protein: CASSLRGGNGYTF; CDR3 DNA: TGTGCCAGCAGCTTGCGGGGGGGTAATGGCTACACCTTC
V gene: TRBV19; clone size: .; D gene: TRBD2; J gene: TRBJ2-1; CDR3 protein: CASSTGLAGGQDYNEQFF; CDR3 DNA: TGTGCCAGCTCGACGGGGCTAGCGGGGGGGCAAGACTACAATGAGCAGTTCTTC
V gene: TRBV5-6; clone size: .; D gene: TRBD2; J gene: TRBJ2-1; CDR3 protein: CASSLESSGLNEQFF; CDR3 DNA: TGTGCCAGCAGCTTGGAGTCTAGCGGACTTAATGAGCAGTTCTTC
V gene: TRBV7-8; clone size: .; D gene: TRBD2; J gene: TRBJ2-1; CDR3 protein: CASSPGLAPNEQFF; CDR3 DNA: TGTGCCAGCAGCCCAGGACTAGCGCCTAATGAGCAGTTCTTC
V gene: TRBV18; clone size: .; D gene: TRBD1; J gene: TRBJ2-2; CDR3 protein: CASSTTGARPGELFF; CDR3 DNA: TGTGCCAGCTCAACGACAGGGGCGAGGCCCGGGGAGCTGTTTTTT
V gene: TRBV7-7; clone size: .; D gene: TRBD2; J gene: TRBJ2-1; CDR3 protein: CASSLRPGGRDNEQFF; CDR3 DNA: TGTGCCAGCAGCCTGCGCCCGGGCGGGAGGGACAATGAGCAGTTCTTC
V gene: TRBV6-5; clone size: few; D gene: .; J gene: TRBJ2-7; CDR3 protein: CASRGDNSYEQYF; CDR3 DNA: TGTGCCAGCAGGGGGGACAACTCCTACGAGCAGTACTTC
V gene: TRBV11-2; clone size: .; D gene: TRBD2; J gene: TRBJ2-1; CDR3 protein: CASSLAPRAGGDEQFF; CDR3 DNA: TGTGCCAGCAGCTTAGCCCCTCGAGCGGGGGGCGATGAGCAGTTCTTC
V gene: TRBV4-3; clone size: .; D gene: TRBD1; J gene: TRBJ2-2; CDR3 protein: CASSQGLGGLAGELFF; CDR3 DNA: TGCGCCAGCAGCCAAGGCCTAGGGGGCTTAGCCGGGGAGCTGTTTTTT
V gene: TRBV18; clone size: .; D gene: .; J gene: TRBJ1-1; CDR3 protein: CASSPLGGVYTEAFF; CDR3 DNA: TGTGCCAGCTCACCATTGGGGGGGGTATATACTGAAGCTTTCTTT
V gene: TRBV4-3; clone size: once; D gene: .; J gene: TRBJ1-2; CDR3 protein: CASSQEFGRGRRYGYTF; CDR3 DNA: TGCGCCAGCAGCCAAGAATTTGGCAGGGGCCGTCGCTATGGCTACACCTTC
V gene: TRBV7-6; clone size: once; D gene: TRBD2; J gene: TRBJ2-3; CDR3 protein: CASSFYSGEPVDTQYF; CDR3 DNA: TGTGCCAGCAGCTTTTACAGCGGGGAGCCTGTAGATACGCAGTATTTT
V gene: TRBV6-2/TRBV6-3; clone size: .; D gene: TRBD2; J gene: TRBJ2-1; CDR3 protein: CASSLIAGGPYNEQFF; CDR3 DNA: TGTGCCAGCAGCCTCATAGCGGGGGGCCCCTACAATGAGCAGTTCTTC
V gene: TRBV4-3; clone size: .; D gene: TRBD1; J gene: TRBJ1-2; CDR3 protein: CASSQDLTGGRDGYTF; CDR3 DNA: TGCGCCAGCAGCCAAGATCTGACAGGGGGACGTGATGGCTACACCTTC
V gene: TRBV29-1; clone size: .; D gene: TRBD2; J gene: TRBJ2-5; CDR3 protein: CSVKRSSGGAGKETQYF; CDR3 DNA: TGCAGCGTCAAGAGGTCTAGCGGGGGGGCGGGTAAGGAGACCCAGTACTTC
V gene: TRBV7-9; clone size: .; D gene: .; J gene: TRBJ1-2; CDR3 protein: CASSFSGNNYGYTF; CDR3 DNA: TGTGCCAGCAGCTTCTCGGGAAACAACTATGGCTACACCTTC
V gene: TRBV19; clone size: .; D gene: .; J gene: TRBJ1-6; CDR3 protein: CASSIGQFAPTPLHF; CDR3 DNA: TGTGCCAGTAGTATTGGACAGTTCGCCCCAACCCCCCTCCACTTT
V gene: TRBV7-9; clone size: .; D gene: TRBD2; J gene: TRBJ2-1; CDR3 protein: CASSSPVSGGDWNEQFF; CDR3 DNA: TGTGCCAGCAGCTCCCCGGTTAGCGGGGGGGATTGGAATGAGCAGTTCTTC
V gene: TRBV15; clone size: .; D gene: TRBD1; J gene: TRBJ2-3; CDR3 protein: CATSREKGAGTDTQYF; CDR3 DNA: TGTGCCACCAGCAGAGAAAAGGGGGCCGGCACAGATACGCAGTATTTT
V gene: TRBV7-9; clone size: few; D gene: TRBD1; J gene: TRBJ1-4; CDR3 protein: CASSFGTGTEKLFF; CDR3 DNA: TGTGCCAGCAGCTTTGGGACAGGGACGGAAAAACTGTTTTTT
V gene: TRBV9; clone size: .; D gene: .; J gene: TRBJ1-2; CDR3 protein: CASSARVGYGYTF; CDR3 DNA: TGTGCCAGCAGCGCACGGGTGGGCTATGGCTACACCTTC
V gene: TRBV9; clone size: .; D gene: TRBD2; J gene: TRBJ2-3; CDR3 protein: CASSSPASGGGTDTQYF; CDR3 DNA: TGTGCCAGCAGCTCCCCGGCGAGCGGGGGGGGCACAGATACGCAGTATTTT
V gene: TRBV4-1; clone size: .; D gene: TRBD2; J gene: TRBJ2-2; CDR3 protein: CASSQEGLAGELFF; CDR3 DNA: TGCGCCAGCAGCCAAGAGGGACTAGCCGGGGAGCTGTTTTTT
V gene: TRBV6-5; clone size: once; D gene: .; J gene: TRBJ1-1; CDR3 protein: CASSYMGDTEAFF; CDR3 DNA: TGTGCCAGCAGTTACATGGGAGACACTGAAGCTTTCTTT
V gene: TRBV7-2; clone size: .; D gene: TRBD1; J gene: TRBJ1-5; CDR3 protein: CASSFGTGNQPQHF; CDR3 DNA: TGTGCCAGCAGCTTCGGGACAGGGAATCAGCCCCAGCATTTT
V gene: TRBV10-3; clone size: .; D gene: TRBD1; J gene: TRBJ1-1; CDR3 protein: CAISGTVPEAFF; CDR3 DNA: TGTGCCATCAGCGGGACAGTCCCTGAAGCTTTCTTT
V gene: TRBV3-1/TRBV3-2; clone size: .; D gene: TRBD1; J gene: TRBJ2-7; CDR3 protein: CASSQEIPAGGPLMREQYF; CDR3 DNA: TGTGCCAGCAGCCAAGAAATTCCGGCAGGGGGCCCTCTAATGAGGGAGCAGTACTTC
V gene: TRBV4-3; clone size: .; D gene: .; J gene: TRBJ1-2; CDR3 protein: CASSQDRAGLGYGYTF; CDR3 DNA: TGCGCCAGCAGCCAAGATCGAGCAGGGTTAGGATATGGCTACACCTTC
V gene: TRBV19; clone size: .; D gene: .; J gene: TRBJ1-2; CDR3 protein: CASSAAPGVGGYTF; CDR3 DNA: TGTGCCAGTAGTGCAGCCCCAGGGGTTGGTGGCTACACCTTC
V gene: TRBV19; clone size: once; D gene: .; J gene: TRBJ1-2; CDR3 protein: CASSSDDTVSYGYTF; CDR3 DNA: TGTGCCAGTAGTTCCGACGACACCGTTTCCTATGGCTACACCTTC
V gene: TRBV18; clone size: many; D gene: TRBD1; J gene: TRBJ1-2; CDR3 protein: CASSADRDLGYTF; CDR3 DNA: TGTGCCAGCTCAGCGGACAGGGATCTTGGCTACACCTTC
V gene: TRBV6-1; clone size: .; D gene: .; J gene: TRBJ2-2; CDR3 protein: CASSEAPGDGGELFF; CDR3 DNA: TGTGCCAGCAGTGAAGCGCCAGGGGATGGCGGGGAGCTGTTTTTT
V gene: TRBV9; clone size: once; D gene: TRBD2; J gene: TRBJ2-4; CDR3 protein: CASSVDGSGVYIQYF; CDR3 DNA: TGTGCCAGCAGCGTAGATGGTAGCGGGGTATACATTCAGTACTTC
V gene: TRBV19; clone size: .; D gene: .; J gene: TRBJ2-7; CDR3 protein: CASSTGHPTYEQYF; CDR3 DNA: TGTGCCAGTAGTACCGGACATCCTACCTACGAGCAGTACTTC